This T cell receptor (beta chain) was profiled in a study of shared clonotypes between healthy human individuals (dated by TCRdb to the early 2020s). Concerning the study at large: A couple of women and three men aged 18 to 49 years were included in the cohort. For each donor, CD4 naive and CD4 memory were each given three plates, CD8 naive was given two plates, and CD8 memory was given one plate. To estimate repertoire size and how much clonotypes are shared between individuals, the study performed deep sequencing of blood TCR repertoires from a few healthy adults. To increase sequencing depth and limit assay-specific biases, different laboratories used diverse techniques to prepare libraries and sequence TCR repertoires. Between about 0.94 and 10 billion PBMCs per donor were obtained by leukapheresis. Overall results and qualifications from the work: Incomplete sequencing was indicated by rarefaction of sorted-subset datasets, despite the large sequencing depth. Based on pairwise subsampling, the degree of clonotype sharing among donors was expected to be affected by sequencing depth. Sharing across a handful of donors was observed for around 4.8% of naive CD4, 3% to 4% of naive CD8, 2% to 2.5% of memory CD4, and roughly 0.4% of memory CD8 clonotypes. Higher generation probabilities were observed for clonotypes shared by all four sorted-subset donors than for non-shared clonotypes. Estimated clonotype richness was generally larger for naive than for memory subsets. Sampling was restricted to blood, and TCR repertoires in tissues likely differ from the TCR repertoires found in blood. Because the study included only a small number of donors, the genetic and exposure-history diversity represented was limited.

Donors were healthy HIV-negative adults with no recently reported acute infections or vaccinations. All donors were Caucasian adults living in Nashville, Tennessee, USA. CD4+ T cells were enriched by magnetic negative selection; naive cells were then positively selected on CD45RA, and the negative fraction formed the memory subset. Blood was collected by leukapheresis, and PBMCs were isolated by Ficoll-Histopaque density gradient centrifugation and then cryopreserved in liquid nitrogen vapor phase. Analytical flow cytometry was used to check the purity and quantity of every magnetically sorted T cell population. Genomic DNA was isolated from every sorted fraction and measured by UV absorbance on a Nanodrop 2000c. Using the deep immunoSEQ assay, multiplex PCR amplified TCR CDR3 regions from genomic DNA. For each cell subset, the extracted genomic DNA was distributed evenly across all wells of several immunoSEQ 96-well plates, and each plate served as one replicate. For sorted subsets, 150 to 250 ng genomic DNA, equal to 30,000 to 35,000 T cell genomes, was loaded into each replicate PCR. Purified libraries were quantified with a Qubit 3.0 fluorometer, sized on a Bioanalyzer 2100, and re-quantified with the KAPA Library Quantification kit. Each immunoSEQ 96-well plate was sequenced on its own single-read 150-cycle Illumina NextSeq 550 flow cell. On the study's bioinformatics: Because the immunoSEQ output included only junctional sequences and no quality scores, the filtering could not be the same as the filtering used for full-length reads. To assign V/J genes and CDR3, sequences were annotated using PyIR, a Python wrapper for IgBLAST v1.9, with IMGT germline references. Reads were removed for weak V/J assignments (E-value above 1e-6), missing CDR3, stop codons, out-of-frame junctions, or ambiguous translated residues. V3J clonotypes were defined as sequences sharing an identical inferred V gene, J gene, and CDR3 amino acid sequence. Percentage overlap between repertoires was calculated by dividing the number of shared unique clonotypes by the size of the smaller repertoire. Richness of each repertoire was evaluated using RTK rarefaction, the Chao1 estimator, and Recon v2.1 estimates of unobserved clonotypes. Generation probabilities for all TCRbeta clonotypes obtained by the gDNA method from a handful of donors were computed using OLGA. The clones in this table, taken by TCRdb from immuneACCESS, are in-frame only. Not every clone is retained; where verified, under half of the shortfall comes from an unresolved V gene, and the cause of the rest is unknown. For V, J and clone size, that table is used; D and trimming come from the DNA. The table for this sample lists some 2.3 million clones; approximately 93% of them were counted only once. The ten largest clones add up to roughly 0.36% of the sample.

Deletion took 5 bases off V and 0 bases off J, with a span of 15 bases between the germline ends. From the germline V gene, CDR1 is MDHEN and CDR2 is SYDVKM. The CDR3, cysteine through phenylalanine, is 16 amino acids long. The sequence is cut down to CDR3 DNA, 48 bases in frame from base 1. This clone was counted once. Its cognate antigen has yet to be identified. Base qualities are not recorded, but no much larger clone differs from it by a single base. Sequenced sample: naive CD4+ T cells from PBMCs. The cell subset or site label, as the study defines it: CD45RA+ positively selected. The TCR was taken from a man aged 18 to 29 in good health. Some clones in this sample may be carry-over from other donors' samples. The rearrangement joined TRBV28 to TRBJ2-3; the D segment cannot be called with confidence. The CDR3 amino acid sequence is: CASSPADISSTDTQYF. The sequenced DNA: TGTGCCAGCAGTCCTGCCGATATTTCTAGCACAGATACGCAGTATTTT.